This is a list of T cell receptor beta chains from one sample in a study of blood T cell repertoires in COVID-19. Libraries were prepared by immunoSEQ multiplex PCR; TCRdb keeps only in-frame clonotypes and omits some of them. Seen here are 140,000 to 150,000 clones, around four fifths observed once, and the top ten hold about 38%. Sequences were obtained from peripheral blood. These TCRs come from a human donor in a cohort sampled during active COVID-19. Both conserved end residues are part of each CDR3. The D gene is left open where the match is weak. Clone size is given for some rows only: seen once, a few or many times, or a class if the clone is expanded.

abundance: -
j_gene: TRBJ1-4
v_gene: TRBV7-2
d_gene: -
CDR3nt: TGTGCCAGCAGCGTGCTTGCGGGTAATGAAAAACTGTTTTTT
CDR3aa: CASSVLAGNEKLFF

abundance: -
j_gene: TRBJ1-2
v_gene: TRBV2
d_gene: -
CDR3nt: TGTGCCAGCAGTGACATATCCGACAGGATCTATGGCTACACCTTC
CDR3aa: CASSDISDRIYGYTF

abundance: once
j_gene: TRBJ2-7
v_gene: TRBV7-2
d_gene: -
CDR3nt: TGTGCCAGCAGTTATATCTCGGGGGACTACGAGCAGTACTTC
CDR3aa: CASSYISGDYEQYF

abundance: -
j_gene: TRBJ2-7
v_gene: TRBV18
d_gene: -
CDR3nt: TGTGCCAGCTCCCCGGGCCAGGGCATCGGCGAGCAGTACTTC
CDR3aa: CASSPGQGIGEQYF

abundance: few
j_gene: TRBJ1-1
v_gene: TRBV19
d_gene: -
CDR3nt: TGTGCCAGTAGTACCGCGGACATTCCCACTGAAGCTTTCTTT
CDR3aa: CASSTADIPTEAFF

abundance: -
j_gene: TRBJ2-5
v_gene: TRBV30
d_gene: -
CDR3nt: TGTGCCTGGAGGCCCCGTAGACAGCCTGAGGCCCAGTACTTC
CDR3aa: CAWRPRRQPEAQYF

abundance: -
j_gene: TRBJ1-1
v_gene: TRBV2
d_gene: -
CDR3nt: TGTGCCAGCAGTGGACGGACAAGAAGGAGTACTCTGAACACTGAAGCTTTCTTT
CDR3aa: CASSGRTRRSTLNTEAFF

abundance: -
j_gene: TRBJ1-5
v_gene: TRBV6-2/TRBV6-3
d_gene: -
CDR3nt: TGTGCCAGCAGTTTACAGGGCGATCAGCCCCAGCATTTT
CDR3aa: CASSLQGDQPQHF

abundance: -
j_gene: TRBJ2-7
v_gene: TRBV14
d_gene: -
CDR3nt: TGTGCCAGCAGCCAACTGAGGGTAGGTTCCGAGCAGTACTTC
CDR3aa: CASSQLRVGSEQYF

abundance: -
j_gene: TRBJ2-7
v_gene: TRBV6-2/TRBV6-3
d_gene: TRBD1
CDR3nt: TGTGCCAGCAGTCACCTCCGGGGACAGCCATACGAGCAGTACTTC
CDR3aa: CASSHLRGQPYEQYF

abundance: -
j_gene: TRBJ1-6
v_gene: TRBV5-5
d_gene: TRBD1
CDR3nt: TGTGCCAGCAGCTTAACGGGACAGGATAATTCACCCCTCCACTTT
CDR3aa: CASSLTGQDNSPLHF

abundance: -
j_gene: TRBJ2-2
v_gene: TRBV7-6
d_gene: TRBD1
CDR3nt: TGTGCCAGCAGCTCCCTTGGGGACAGGAAAACCGGGGAGCTGTTTTTT
CDR3aa: CASSSLGDRKTGELFF

abundance: -
j_gene: TRBJ2-7
v_gene: TRBV10-3
d_gene: -
CDR3nt: TGTGCCATCAGTCGGGACTCCTCCTACGAGCAGTACTTC
CDR3aa: CAISRDSSYEQYF

abundance: few
j_gene: TRBJ1-5
v_gene: TRBV19
d_gene: -
CDR3nt: TGTGCCAGTAGTATAGGGTCTTGGGCAAATCAGCCCCAGCATTTT
CDR3aa: CASSIGSWANQPQHF

abundance: -
j_gene: TRBJ1-5
v_gene: TRBV27
d_gene: TRBD1
CDR3nt: TGTGCCAGCAGTGCCGACAGGGTTCAGCCCCAGCATTTT
CDR3aa: CASSADRVQPQHF

abundance: -
j_gene: TRBJ2-1
v_gene: TRBV5-1
d_gene: TRBD2
CDR3nt: TGCGCCAGCAGCTTGGAAGGACTAGCGGGGACCTTCTACAATGAGCAGTTCTTC
CDR3aa: CASSLEGLAGTFYNEQFF